The TCR beta chain under discussion was sequenced for a study of cytomegalovirus exposure and HLA in healthy donors. Notes on the study in general: A cluster of highly shared sequence variants was likely a sequencing artifact. Immune exposure was documented only through CMV serostatus. Associated with cytomegalovirus, according to the listing, were some 150 TCR beta chains.

Comment on this clone: As yet, its antigen is unknown.

The PCR employed 60 Vbeta primers together with 13 Jbeta primers. TCRdb's copy holds only in-frame clones and misses some; the assay was immunoSEQ multiplex PCR. Of some 240,000 clones listed, roughly 80% were seen once; the top ten hold 3.5% to 4%. The ends were cut back, 2 bases at V and 3 bases at J, with 15 bases in the middle. The CDR3 consists of 16 residues. Germline-derived CDR1 and CDR2 are WNHNN and SYGVQD (reference sequence). Sequencing was done on a sample of PBMCs. This rearrangement joins TRBV10-1 to TRBJ2-3, with D tentatively TRBD2 (6 bases). This clonotype was obtained from a male donor in good health and CMV-seronegative. The DNA of the CDR3 is TGCGCCAGCAGTGAGGATCTACTAGGAGGGACAGATACGCAGTATTTT. Protein: CASSEDLLGGTDTQYF.